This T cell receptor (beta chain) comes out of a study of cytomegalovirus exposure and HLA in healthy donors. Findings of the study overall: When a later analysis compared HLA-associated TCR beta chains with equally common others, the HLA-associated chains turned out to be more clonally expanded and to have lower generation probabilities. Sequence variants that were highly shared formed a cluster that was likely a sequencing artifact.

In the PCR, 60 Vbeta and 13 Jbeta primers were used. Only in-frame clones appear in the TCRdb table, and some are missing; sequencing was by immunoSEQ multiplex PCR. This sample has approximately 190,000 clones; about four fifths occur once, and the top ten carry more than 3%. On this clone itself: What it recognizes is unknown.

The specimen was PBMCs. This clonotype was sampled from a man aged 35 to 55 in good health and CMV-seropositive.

CDR3 bases: TGTGCCAGTAGTATTGGCGGGGCGAACACCGGGGAGCTGTTTTTT. Its protein is CASSIGGANTGELFF. The chain combines TRBV19 with TRBJ2-2; tentative D call: TRBD2 (6 bases). Trimming took 3 bases from V and 0 from J, leaving 8 bases between them. CDR1 LNHDA and CDR2 SQIVND come from the germline V gene (reference sequence). The CDR3 consists of 15 residues.